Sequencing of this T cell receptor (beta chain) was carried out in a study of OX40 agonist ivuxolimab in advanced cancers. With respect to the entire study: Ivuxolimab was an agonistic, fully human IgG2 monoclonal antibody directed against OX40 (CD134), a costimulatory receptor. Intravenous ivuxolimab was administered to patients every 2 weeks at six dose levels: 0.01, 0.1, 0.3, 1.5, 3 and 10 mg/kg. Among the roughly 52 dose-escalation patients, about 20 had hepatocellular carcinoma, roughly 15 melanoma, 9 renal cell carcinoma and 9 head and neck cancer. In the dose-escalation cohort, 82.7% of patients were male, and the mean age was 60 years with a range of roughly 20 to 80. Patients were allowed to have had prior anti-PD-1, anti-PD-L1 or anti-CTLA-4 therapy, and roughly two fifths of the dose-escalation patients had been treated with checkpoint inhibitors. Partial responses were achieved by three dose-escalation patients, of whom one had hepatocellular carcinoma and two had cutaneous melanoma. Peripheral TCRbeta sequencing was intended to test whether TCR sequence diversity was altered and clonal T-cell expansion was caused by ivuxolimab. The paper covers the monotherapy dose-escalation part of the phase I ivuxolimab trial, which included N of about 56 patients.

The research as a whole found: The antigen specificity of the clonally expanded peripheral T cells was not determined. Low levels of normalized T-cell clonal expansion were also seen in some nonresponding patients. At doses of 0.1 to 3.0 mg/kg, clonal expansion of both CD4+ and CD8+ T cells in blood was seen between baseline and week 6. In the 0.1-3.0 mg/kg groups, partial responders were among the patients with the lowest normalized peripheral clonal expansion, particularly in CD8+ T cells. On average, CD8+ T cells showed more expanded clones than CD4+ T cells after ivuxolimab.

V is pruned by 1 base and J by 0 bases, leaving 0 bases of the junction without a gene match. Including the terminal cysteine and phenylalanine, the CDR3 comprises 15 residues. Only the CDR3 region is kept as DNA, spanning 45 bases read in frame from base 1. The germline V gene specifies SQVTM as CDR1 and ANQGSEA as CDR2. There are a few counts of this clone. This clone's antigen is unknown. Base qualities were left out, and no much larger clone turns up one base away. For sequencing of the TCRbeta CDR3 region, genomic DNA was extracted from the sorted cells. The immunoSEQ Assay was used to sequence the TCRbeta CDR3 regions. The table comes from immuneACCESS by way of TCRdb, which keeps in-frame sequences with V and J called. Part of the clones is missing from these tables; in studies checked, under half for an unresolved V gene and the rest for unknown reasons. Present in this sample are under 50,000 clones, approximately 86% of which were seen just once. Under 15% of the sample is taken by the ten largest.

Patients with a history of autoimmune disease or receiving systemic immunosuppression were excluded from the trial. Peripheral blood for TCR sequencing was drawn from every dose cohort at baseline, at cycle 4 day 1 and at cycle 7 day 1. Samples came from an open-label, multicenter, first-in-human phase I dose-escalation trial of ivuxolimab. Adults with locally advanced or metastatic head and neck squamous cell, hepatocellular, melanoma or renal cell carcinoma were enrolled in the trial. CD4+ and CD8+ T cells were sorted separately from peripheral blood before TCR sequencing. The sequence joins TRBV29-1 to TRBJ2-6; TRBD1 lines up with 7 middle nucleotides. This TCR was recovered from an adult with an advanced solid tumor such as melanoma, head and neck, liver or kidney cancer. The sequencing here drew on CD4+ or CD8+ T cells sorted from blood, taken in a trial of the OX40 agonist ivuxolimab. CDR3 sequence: CSVEGDSSGANVLTF. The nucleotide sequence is TGCAGCGTTGAAGGGGACAGCTCTGGGGCCAACGTCCTGACTTTC. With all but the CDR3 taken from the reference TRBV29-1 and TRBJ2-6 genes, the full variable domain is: SAVISQKPSRDICQRGTSLTIQCQVDSQVTMMFWYRQQPGQSLTLIATANQGSEATYESGFVIDKFPISRPNLTFSTLTVSNMSPEDSSIYLCSVEGDSSGANVLTFGAGSRLTVL.